Following are 6 T cell receptor beta chains from one sample sequenced in a study of tumor and adjacent non-tumor tissue in lung cancer. Three rounds of nested PCR, following a modified ARM-PCR protocol, produced the TCRbeta library. TCRdb reanalysed the multiplex PCR reads using MiXCR and keeps one entry per CDR3 protein. Here the sample spans tens of thousands of distinct CDR3 sequences, roughly 75% being singletons. The template was RNA from unsorted bulk tissue. More than 3 cm separated this lung sample from the edge of the tumor. The sequencing input was distant non-tumor lung tissue. The origin of the receptors is a woman in her 50s with non-small cell lung cancer.

Worth noting for this clonotype: Germline is not matched at one junction end, which may reflect a read error. The chain uses TRBV4-1 and TRBJ2-5; perhaps TRBD2 as D (7 bases). Per the germline V gene, CDR1 is MGHRA and CDR2 is YSYEKL. CDR3 size: 17 residues. The CDR3 here is CANSQGSRGGERETQYF. The CDR3, as DNA: TGTGCCAACAGCCAAGGTAGCAGGGGAGGGGAAAGAGAGACCCAGTACTTC.

The chain links TRBV6-1 to TRBJ2-1; TRBD2 is a possible D gene (7 bases). Per germline, CDR1 MNHNS and CDR2 SASEGT. CDR3 length equals 14 residues. In DNA, the CDR3 is TGTGTCGGCAGCGCCGCGGGGGCTATCAATGAGCAGTTCTTC. It codes for CVGSAAGAINEQFF.

The genes are TRBV20-1 and TRBJ1-5; D is undetermined. This CDR3 spans 12 amino acids. Trimming stripped 6 bases from V and 9 bases from J, with 15 bases between. The germline gives CDR1 DFQATT, CDR2 SNEGSKA (reference sequence). The CDR3 region has the DNA TGCAGTGCCAGTGGGAGTCAACCGCCCCAGCATTTT. Protein product: CSASGSQPPQHF.

On this clonotype: Its ends do not fully match the called genes, so a read error is possible. The rearrangement joins TRBV6-2 or TRBV6-3 to TRBJ2-2; the match to TRBD2 covers 8 bases. Germline V lookup: CDR1 MNHEY, CDR2 SVGEGT. The CDR3 has 14 residues. In DNA form, the CDR3 reads TGTGCCAGCGGATGGCGGGGGGAAACCGGGGAGCTGTTATTT. This sequence encodes CASGWRGETGELLF.

This clonotype was detected only a few times. V is TRBV6-6 and J is TRBJ2-3; 7 bases match TRBD2. The ends lost 9 bases at V and 12 bases at J; junction bases unmatched: 18. The CDR3 spans 14 residues. Germline CDR1 MNHNY, CDR2 SVGAGI (reference sequence). DNA for the CDR3: TGTGCCAGTAAGCGGGGCGCTAGCACAGATGCACAGTATTTT. As protein: CASKRGASTDAQYF.

This clonotype showed up just a few times. V and J are TRBV5-1 and TRBJ2-7; 9 bases fit TRBD2. Per germline, CDR1 SGHRS and CDR2 YFSETQ. Trimming took 1 base from V and 5 from J; bases not matched to a gene: 7. The CDR3 has 15 amino acids. The CDR3 sequence is CASSLSGTSRNEQYF. The CDR3 nucleotides read TGCGCCAGCAGCTTGTCCGGGACTAGCCGGAACGAGCAGTACTTC.